What follows describes a single T cell receptor (beta chain). The target antigen is unknown. Genomic DNA per cell subset filled all wells of several immunoSEQ plates. TCRdb's table, derived via immunoSEQ multiplex PCR, lists solely in-frame clones and lacks some. The sample has approximately 810,000 clones; 92% are singletons. This sample was included in a study of shared clonotypes between healthy human individuals. Positively selected for CCR7, the CD45RO-negative cells used as naive CD8 cells excluded terminally differentiated effector memory CD45RA+ cells. Study conclusions and caveats: Clonotype sharing among donors was expected to depend on sequencing depth.

Between the trimmed V and J ends, which lost 2 bases and 1 base, there was a span of 7 bases. CDR1 is SGDLS, CDR2 YYNGEE, per germline. The CDR3 has 14 amino acids. The V call is TRBV9, the J call TRBJ2-4; the D gene is possibly TRBD2 (5 bases). The specimen sequenced was naive CD8+ T cells sorted from blood. The TCR originated in a man aged 25-40 years in good health. CDR3 protein: CASSVGVAKNIQYF. DNA of the CDR3: TGTGCCAGCAGCGTCGGGGTTGCCAAAAACATTCAGTACTTC.